This TCR beta chain was identified in a study of Ad26.COV2.S vaccination and SARS-CoV-2 variants. In the study overall: Vaccine-arm donor from the placebo-controlled COV1001 Ad26.COV2.S trial.

Study observations and caveats: Following vaccination, spike-specific CD8+ and CD4+ T cell responses reportedly exhibited substantial breadth.

The V and J ends lost 0 bases and 4 bases respectively, with 11 bases between them. The CDR3 extends over 15 amino acids. Looked up from germline, CDR1 is SGDLS and CDR2 is YYNGEE. This clone has a handful of counts. The antigen is not known. The treatment: around 19 received Ad26.COV2.S at low or high dose, single or two shots; 5 received placebo; per-sample allocation not given. Specimens were obtained on day 63 following the first vaccine or placebo injection. An 18-55-year-old adult in Boston served as donor. Sequencing was performed with immunoSEQ multiplex PCR; in TCRdb, only in-frame clones are kept and a portion is missing. Here the sample spans 350,000 to 450,000 clones, roughly 84% being singletons.

The sequencing here drew on peripheral blood, taken in a trial of Ad26.COV2.S vaccine versus placebo. The chain employs TRBV9 and TRBJ1-5; the D gene is possibly TRBD1 (6 bases). The sequence derives from a person between 18 and 59 years old who received the Ad26.COV2.S COVID-19 vaccine or a placebo. CDR3 in amino acids: CASSVGGQINQPQHF. Written as DNA, the CDR3 is TGTGCCAGCAGCGTAGGCGGACAGATTAATCAGCCCCAGCATTTT.